One and the same sample provided the 21 T cell receptor beta chains below, sequenced in a study of relationships among human T cell subsets. The T cell receptor alpha and beta CDR3 regions were amplified from mRNA by semiquantitative ARM-PCR. ARM-PCR used tagged nested gene-specific primers, then communal superprimers for exponential amplification. TCRdb processed the multiplex PCR reads anew with MiXCR; each CDR3 protein has one entry. Of fewer than 15,000 distinct CDR3 sequences in the sample, 50% to 75% were seen once. Regulatory T cells were selected from positively selected CD4+ cells using anti-CD25 beads. The specimen sequenced was Tregs sorted from blood. The receptors stem from a man between 35 and 55 years old in good health.

This clonotype has just one count. A read error may produce the germline difference seen at one junction end. The chain carries TRBV28 and TRBJ1-5, with D maybe TRBD1 (5 bases). The CDR3 length is 15 residues. Germline lookup yields CDR1 MDHEN and CDR2 SYDVKM. Here the CDR3 reads CASSFSKSRTQLQHF. For the CDR3, the DNA is TGTGCCAGCAGTTTCTCTAAGTCTAGGACACAGCTCCAGCATTTT.

This chain joins TRBV7-9 and TRBJ2-1, with 8 bases lining up with TRBD2. Germline CDR1 is SEHNR and CDR2 is FQNEAQ (reference sequence). CDR3 size: 15 residues. J was trimmed by 3 bases and V by 7 bases; bases with no gene match: 8. CDR3 loop: CASTGGGPGYNEQFF. In nucleotides, the CDR3 is TGTGCCAGCACGGGCGGGGGGCCGGGCTACAATGAGCAGTTCTTC.

On this clonotype itself: A read error may produce the germline difference seen at one junction end. The chain joins TRBV11-2 to TRBJ2-1; 9 positions agree with TRBD2. The CDR3 is 16 residues long. Per germline, CDR1 SGHAT and CDR2 FQNNGV. DNA for the CDR3: TGTGCCAGCAGCTTAGCCAGCGGGGGGCCCCGCAATGAGCAGCTCTTC. As protein: CASSLASGGPRNEQLF.

About this clonotype itself: One end of the junction does not line up with germline, which may come from a read error. The chain employs TRBV12-3 or TRBV12-4 and TRBJ2-1; 9 bases are a match to TRBD2. This CDR3 has 15 residues. The CDR3 DNA is TGCGCCAGCACCCGCCTAGCGGGGAGTCCTACTGAGCAGTTCTTC. Residues: CASTRLAGSPTEQFF.

This chain joins TRBV10-3 and TRBJ2-1; 9 bases agree with TRBD1. Germline values: CDR1 ENHRY, CDR2 SYGVKD. V lost 6 bases and J lost 5; bases outside the gene matches: 5. This CDR3 contains 14 residues. The CDR3 region is CAIRTGQGNNEQFF. The CDR3 coding sequence is TGTGCCATCAGGACGGGACAGGGTAACAATGAGCAGTTCTTC.

J is TRBJ2-7 and V is TRBV29-1; 7 bases are shared with TRBD2. The CDR3 spans 12 residues. V shed 8 bases, J shed 5 bases, and the junction held 9 bases outside the gene matches. Germline V gene data show CDR1 as SQVTM and CDR2 as ANQGSEA. The CDR3 region is CSIGGTAHEQYF. The CDR3 bases are TGCAGCATCGGGGGGACCGCCCACGAGCAGTACTTC.

The J gene is TRBJ2-5, the V gene TRBV29-1, with D possibly being TRBD1 or TRBD2 (5 bases each). Trimming pared 4 bases from V and 5 bases from J, leaving 14 bases between. Germline CDR1 and CDR2: SQVTM and ANQGSEA. CDR3 length equals 13 residues. CDR3 in DNA: TGCAGCGTTGGTCCTTGGGGCGGGGAGACCCAGTACTTC. Amino acids: CSVGPWGGETQYF.

The chain recombines TRBV5-1 with TRBJ2-3, with 10 nucleotides matching TRBD2. Germline CDR1 and CDR2: SGHRS and YFSETQ. V was clipped by 0 bases and J by 1 base; unmatched bases: 5. CDR3 length equals 17 residues. Written as DNA, the CDR3 is TGCGCCAGCAGCTTGGCATCGGGGACTAGCGGCACAGATACGCAGTATTTT. This encodes CASSLASGTSGTDTQYF.

V usage is TRBV28 and J usage is TRBJ2-7; a weak D match, TRBD2 (5 bases). The CDR3 extends over 16 amino acids. Trimming pared 2 bases from V and 6 bases from J, leaving 20 bases between. Per the germline V gene, CDR1 is MDHEN and CDR2 is SYDVKM. CDR3 in amino acids: CASSLRSGSVRREQYF. The CDR3 DNA reads as TGTGCCAGCAGTTTACGATCGGGGAGTGTAAGACGCGAGCAGTACTTC.

The chain has TRBV20-1 and TRBJ2-7; 8 bases are shared with TRBD2. The ends lost 6 bases at V and 5 bases at J; junction bases unmatched: 6. CDR1 is DFQATT and CDR2 is SNEGSKA in the germline V gene (reference sequence). The CDR3 consists of 12 residues. For the CDR3, the DNA is TGCAGTGCCGAGCGGGAGAGCGACGAGCAGTACTTC. This translates into CSAERESDEQYF.

Comments on this clonotype: The junction departs from the called germline gene at one end, perhaps through a read error. The chain combines TRBV7-7 with TRBJ2-1; 12 bases are a match to TRBD2. Germline CDR1 SSHAT, CDR2 FNYEAQ (reference sequence). The CDR3 length is 16 residues. CDR3 loop: CASSSSSGRALNEQFF. CDR3 nucleotides: TGTGCTAGCAGCTCTTCTAGCGGGAGGGCATTGAATGAGCAGTTCTTC.

The chain combines TRBV7-3 with TRBJ2-1; a weak D match, TRBD2 (5 bases). The V end lost 6 bases, the J end lost 0 bases, and 18 bases lay between the germline ends. Germline V gives CDR1 SGHTA, CDR2 FQGTGA. The CDR3 covers 17 residues. CDR3 sequence: CASSLLGSRGSYNEQFF. CDR3 bases: TGTGCCAGCAGTTTACTAGGCTCTCGGGGCTCCTACAATGAGCAGTTCTTC.

CDR3 DNA: TGTGCCAGCAGCTTAGGTCTTGGCTTACGGGGTTTCTTT. Translating gives CASSLGLGLRGFF. V and J are TRBV11-2 and TRBJ1-1; D not resolved. CDR3 size: 13 residues. Between the trimmed V and J ends, which lost 1 base and 13 bases, there was a span of 16 bases. Germline lookup yields CDR1 SGHAT and CDR2 FQNNGV.

This clonotype has a handful of counts. This chain connects TRBV11-2 to TRBJ2-3; D possibly corresponds to TRBD2 (6 bases). The V end was cut by 5 bases, the J end by 11 bases, with 17 bases between. From germline, CDR1 is SGHAT and CDR2 FQNNGV. This CDR3 region has 13 residues. The CDR3 protein is CASSPRGYSEQYF. The CDR3 coding sequence is TGTGCCAGCAGCCCCCGGGGGTACTCGGAGCAGTATTTT.

This rearrangement joins TRBV7-9 to TRBJ2-5; 8 positions agree with TRBD1. This CDR3 contains 14 residues. V shed 5 bases, J shed 5 bases, and the junction held 7 bases outside the gene matches. Germline V lookup: CDR1 SEHNR, CDR2 FQNEAQ (reference sequence). This chain's CDR3 is CASSPSDRAETQYF. Here the CDR3 DNA reads TGTGCCAGCAGCCCTTCGGACAGGGCTGAGACCCAGTACTTC.

A remark on this clonotype: A much larger clonotype is one base distant, so this may be a read error. This chain uses TRBV7-7 with TRBJ2-3, with 9 positions matching TRBD1. Germline assignment: CDR1 SSHAT and CDR2 FNYEAQ (reference sequence). The CDR3 is 13 residues long. As DNA, the CDR3 is TGTGCTGGCAGCTCGGGACAGGGCAATACGCAGTATTTT. Translation gives CAGSSGQGNTQYF.

This clonotype appeared a few times. The chain joins TRBV11-2 to TRBJ2-7, with 8 bases lining up with TRBD1. Germline CDR1 reads SGHAT; CDR2 reads FQNNGV. The CDR3 covers 15 residues. V lost 5 bases, J lost 6 bases, and 12 bases stayed unmatched. The CDR3 DNA reads as TGTGCCAGCAGCCCCCGGACAGGGTCGTCTCGCGAGCAGTACTTC. It specifies CASSPRTGSSREQYF. Full variable domain (rest looked up from reference TRBV11-2 and TRBJ2-7): EAGVAQSPRYKIIEKRQSVAFWCNPISGHATLYWYQQILGQGPKLLIQFQNNGVVDDSQLPKDRFSAERLKGVDSTLKIQPAKLEDSAVYLCASSPRTGSSREQYFGPGTRLTVT.

This clonotype was picked up a small number of times. V usage is TRBV19 and J usage is TRBJ2-4, with 7 bases lining up with TRBD1. The V and J ends lost 8 bases and 6 bases, in that order; junction bases with no gene match: 4. CDR1 LNHDA and CDR2 SQIVND come from the germline V gene (reference sequence). This CDR3 is 12 amino acids long. The CDR3, as DNA: TGTGCCAGTTCCGGGACAGCAAACATTCAGTACTTC. It translates to CASSGTANIQYF.

The genes are TRBV29-1 and TRBJ2-3; TRBD1 is a possible D gene (6 bases). Looked up from germline, CDR1 is SQVTM and CDR2 is ANQGSEA. The germline V and J ends were trimmed by 5 bases and 4 bases, with 13 bases remaining between them. The CDR3 loop spans 13 amino acids. CDR3 residues: CSVRPAGADTQYF. CDR3 in DNA: TGCAGCGTTCGTCCGGCAGGGGCAGATACGCAGTATTTT.

The J gene is TRBJ1-1, the V gene TRBV30; D uncertain. This CDR3 spans 14 amino acids. The germline V and J ends were trimmed by 2 bases and 0 bases, with 10 bases remaining between them. Germline V CDR1 and CDR2: GTSNPN, SVGIG (reference sequence). CDR3 loop: CAWSLPPMNTEAFF. The CDR3 bases are TGTGCCTGGAGTCTCCCTCCGATGAACACTGAAGCTTTCTTT. Together with reference TRBV30 and TRBJ1-1, the CDR3 gives the full variable domain: SQTIHQWPATLVQPVGSPLSLECTVEGTSNPNLYWYRQAAGRGLQLLFYSVGIGQISSEVPQNLSASRPQDRQFILSSKKLLLSDSGFYLCAWSLPPMNTEAFFGQGTRLTVV.

The chain recombines TRBV28 with TRBJ1-1; no firm D call. Germline CDR1 reads MDHEN; CDR2 reads SYDVKM. Trimming cost V 4 bases and J 1 base, with 16 bases left between them. This CDR3 has 16 residues. CDR3 nucleotide sequence: TGTGCCAGCAGTTCTCCCTGGACCGCCCAGAACACTGAAGCTTTCTTT. It yields the protein CASSSPWTAQNTEAFF.